A single T cell receptor beta chain is shown here with its context. The antigen remains undetermined. Germline CDR1 SGHTA, CDR2 FQGTGA. CDR3 length: 14 residues. V was shortened by 1 base and J by 3 bases, with 8 bases between the two germline ends. PCR employed 60 Vbeta and 13 Jbeta primers. This table comes from immunoSEQ multiplex PCR, and its TCRdb copy is limited to in-frame clones, with some not included. The sample shows about 130,000 clones, approximately 70% of them seen only once. This specimen belongs to a study of cytomegalovirus exposure and HLA in healthy donors. Whole-study context: Inside one of the first data releases sat 75 million to 100 million unique TCRs taken from HLA-typed donors. General observations from the study: Both high specificity and high sensitivity reportedly marked the classifier's diagnosis of cytomegalovirus status. Altogether, 160 or so TCR beta chains were recorded as cytomegalovirus-associated. Rare sequences made up most TCRs, while some public TCRs were found in many donors.

Sequencing was carried out using PBMCs. The TCR sequence derives from a woman aged 60-70 years in good health and CMV-seropositive. This chain links TRBV7-3 with TRBJ2-3; D gene uncertain. For the CDR3, the DNA is TGTGCCAGCAGCTTAAGGCCCCGAACAGATACGCAGTATTTT. It translates to CASSLRPRTDTQYF.